Shown below are 17 T cell receptor beta chains from a single sample sequenced in a study of T cell responses to AZD1222 COVID-19 vaccine (dated by TCRdb to about 2021). To prepare the library, the immunoSEQ multiplex PCR assay was applied. What TCRdb holds here is the immuneACCESS table cut down to in-frame rearrangements. Part of the clones is not present; checked against another copy, under half of the missing clones reflect an unresolved V gene, and the others are unexplained. This sample has around 110,000 clones in its table, and under 95% of those were observed once. Around 5.9% of the sample lies in the top ten. The time point label here, explained by the study, means: about 28 days (+/-7) after the second vaccine dose. Source: peripheral blood, taken 28 days after the second AZD1222 dose. The source of these receptors is an adult who received the AZD1222 COVID-19 vaccine.

The rearrangement uses TRBV5-1 and TRBJ1-6; D is ambiguous. This CDR3 is 14 amino acids long. V lost 0 bases, J lost 7 bases, and 8 bases lay in between. The germline V gene encodes CDR1 SGHRS and CDR2 YFSETQ. CDR3 in DNA: TGCGCCAGCAGCTTGGGGGAAATGAATTCACCCCTCCACTTT. Protein sequence: CASSLGEMNSPLHF.

The chain links TRBV10-2 to TRBJ2-7; tentative D call: TRBD2 (5 bases). CDR3 length: 15 residues. The germline CDR1 and CDR2 sequences are WSHSY and SAAADI. Trimming stripped 7 bases from V and 0 bases from J, with 16 bases between. This chain's CDR3 is CASTKGTGSSYEQYF. The CDR3 region has the DNA TGCGCCAGCACCAAGGGCACGGGGAGCTCCTACGAGCAGTACTTC.

The chain has TRBV2 and TRBJ1-2, with 7 bases aligning to TRBD1. Germline V CDR1 and CDR2: SNHLY, FYNNEI. J gave up 3 bases and V 6 bases, and 10 bases lay outside the gene matches. This CDR3 spans 15 amino acids. CDR3 residues: CASRLEAGGDYGYTF. For the CDR3, the DNA is TGTGCCAGCAGGTTAGAGGCAGGGGGAGACTATGGCTACACCTTC.

This clone was detected once. J is TRBJ1-1 and V is TRBV30, with D possibly TRBD1 on 5 matching bases. This CDR3 is 11 amino acids long. Per the germline V gene, CDR1 is GTSNPN and CDR2 is SVGIG (reference sequence). V gave up 0 bases and J gave up 10 bases, with 9 bases separating them. CDR3 sequence (DNA): TGTGCCTGGAGTGTAAGGGGAGGAGCTTTCTTT. Translating gives CAWSVRGGAFF.

The chain uses TRBV3-1 (or the pseudogene TRBV3-2) and TRBJ1-2, with D unresolved. The CDR3 covers 13 residues. Trimming removed 4 bases at V and 3 bases at J, with 9 bases between. The germline CDR1 and CDR2 sequences are LGHDT and YNNKEL (reference sequence). DNA for the CDR3: TGTGCCAGCAGCCTCAACGTCGACTATGGCTACACCTTC. Amino acid sequence: CASSLNVDYGYTF.

The chain links TRBV11-2 to TRBJ2-7; the D is unclear. Trimming pared 1 base from V and 2 bases from J, leaving 9 bases between. The CDR3 is 14 residues long. The V gene's germline CDR1 is SGHAT and CDR2 FQNNGV. The CDR3 nucleotides are TGTGCCAGCAGCTTAGTATCAGATGCCTACGAGCAGTACTTC. This gives the protein CASSLVSDAYEQYF.

V and J are TRBV10-3 and TRBJ2-7; TRBD2 might be the D (6 bases). V dropped 6 bases and J dropped 1 base, with 10 bases sitting between them. Germline V CDR1 and CDR2: ENHRY, SYGVKD. The CDR3 has 13 residues. The DNA of the CDR3 is TGTGCCATCAGGCCGGGGGAGTCCTACGAGCAGTACTTC. Protein: CAIRPGESYEQYF.

A word on this clone: Its ends do not fully match the called genes, so a read error is possible. The chain recombines TRBV19 with TRBJ2-1; 8 bases are shared with TRBD2. The CDR3 has 16 residues. CDR1 and CDR2 from the germline V gene are LNHDA and SQIVND (reference sequence). CDR3 nucleotides: TGTGCCAGTAGTTCCTTTAGCGGGAACAGCTACATTGAGCAGTTCTTC. As protein: CASSSFSGNSYIEQFF.

This clone was recorded only once. The chain carries TRBV6-5 and TRBJ2-7; TRBD1 might be the D (6 bases). Germline values: CDR1 MNHEY, CDR2 SVGAGI. V was pared by 4 bases and J by 3 bases, with 13 bases between. CDR3 length equals 14 residues. CDR3 sequence reads: CASSSAGTFYEQYF. CDR3 DNA: TGTGCCAGCAGTTCTGCCGGGACATTCTACGAGCAGTACTTC.

This clone has just one count. CDR3 coding DNA: TGTGCCTCCCGTTTGGGCCATGAGCAGTTCTTC. It is translated as CASRLGHEQFF. The rearrangement joins TRBV30 to TRBJ2-1; unclear D gene. Trimming removed 7 bases at V and 8 bases at J, with 12 bases between. CDR3 length equals 11 residues. Germline assignment: CDR1 GTSNPN and CDR2 SVGIG (reference sequence).

The chain uses TRBV9 and TRBJ2-5; the match to TRBD2 covers 15 bases. V shed 3 bases and J 3 bases; nucleotides not matched to a gene: 3. CDR1 and CDR2 from the germline V gene are SGDLS and YYNGEE. This CDR3 comprises 16 residues. CDR3 residues: CASSEGLAGGEETQYF. The CDR3 nucleotides read TGTGCCAGCAGCGAGGGACTAGCGGGAGGTGAAGAGACCCAGTACTTC. Full variable domain (outside the CDR3, taken from reference TRBV9 and TRBJ2-5): DSGVTQTPKHLITATGQRVTLRCSPRSGDLSVYWYQQSLDQGLQFLIQYYNGEERAKGNILERFSAQQFPDLHSELNLSSLELGDSALYFCASSEGLAGGEETQYFGPGTRLLVL.

The genes are TRBV24-1 and TRBJ1-1; D gene ambiguous. The V gene's germline CDR1 is KGHDR and CDR2 SFDVKD. The CDR3 loop spans 13 amino acids. V lost 1 base and J 7 bases, leaving 9 bases between the germline ends. The CDR3 region has the DNA TGTGCCACCAGTGATTTCCGCCGAAGTGAAGCTTTCTTT. Translated: CATSDFRRSEAFF.

This clone is a singleton in its sample. The chain uses TRBV28 and TRBJ1-2; no clear D gene. CDR3 size: 15 residues. The V gene's germline CDR1 is MDHEN and CDR2 SYDVKM. The germline V and J ends were trimmed by 5 bases and 0 bases, with 13 bases remaining between them. CDR3 sequence: CASSPPWRANYGYTF. CDR3 bases: TGTGCCAGCAGTCCACCATGGAGGGCTAACTATGGCTACACCTTC.

The J gene is TRBJ2-5, the V gene TRBV29-1; TRBD2 is a possible D gene (6 bases). This CDR3 has 12 residues. Germline V gene data show CDR1 as SQVTM and CDR2 as ANQGSEA. With 8 bases removed from V and 1 base from J, the gap between germline ends came to 11 bases. The DNA for the CDR3 is TGCAGCTCAACGGGAGTCCAAGAGACCCAGTACTTC. It codes for CSSTGVQETQYF.

The chain combines TRBV6-6 with TRBJ2-7; weak D call: TRBD1 (5 bases). This CDR3 is built from 13 residues. The germline V gene encodes CDR1 MNHNY and CDR2 SVGAGI (reference sequence). The V and J ends lost 6 bases and 2 bases respectively, with 11 bases between them. The CDR3 DNA follows: TGTGCCAGCAGCCCAGACAGACCCTACGAGCAGTACTTC. Translating gives CASSPDRPYEQYF.

The chain is built from TRBV7-2 and TRBJ2-7; possibly TRBD2 for D (6 bases). Germline values: CDR1 SGHTA, CDR2 FQGNSA. The CDR3 contains 14 residues. V was pared by 5 bases and J by 3 bases, with 14 bases between. This chain's CDR3 is CASSLGGGLYEQYF. The CDR3 nucleotides read TGTGCCAGCAGCCTCGGTGGAGGGCTCTACGAGCAGTACTTC. Together with reference TRBV7-2 and TRBJ2-7, the CDR3 gives the full variable domain: GAGVSQSPSNKVTEKGKDVELRCDPISGHTALYWYRQSLGQGLEFLIYFQGNSAPDKSGLPSDRFSAERTGGSVSTLTIQRTQQEDSAVYLCASSLGGGLYEQYFGPGTRLTVT.

This clone has a single count. This rearrangement joins TRBV7-2 to TRBJ2-3; D gene ambiguous. Germline V CDR1 and CDR2: SGHTA, FQGNSA. Between the trimmed V and J ends, which lost 0 bases and 5 bases, there was a span of 9 bases. This CDR3 has 14 residues. CDR3 residues: CASSLAIHQDTQYF. In nucleotides, the CDR3 is TGTGCCAGCAGCTTAGCCATCCACCAAGATACGCAGTATTTT.